Each of the 24 T cell receptor beta chains below was sequenced from the same sample in a study of human T cells and chemical hapten exposure (dated by TCRdb to 2020 to 2023). Receptor libraries were prepared by RACE. The sample was run on a NextSeq 500. The public reads were reprocessed in TCRdb via fastp at Q25 and MiXCR, keeping in-frame beta chains. Each CDR3 protein gets just one entry, which takes the most common genes and DNA from the rows behind it. The sample records under 450,000 distinct CDR3 sequences, approximately 5.1% of which are singletons. Under 3% of the sample is taken by the ten largest. The label giving this sample's time point can be read as: patch test 1, 2 weeks after DPC sensitization. Taken with the paper, the label for treatment or condition translates to: therapeutic diphenylcyclopropenone sensitization with weekly scalp DPC. The sequences come from whole blood, collected in connection with sensitization to the hapten diphenylcyclopropenone (DPC). The receptors come from a woman in her 50s with alopecia areata. Some clones in this sample may be carry-over from other donors' samples.

This clonotype was counted at least ten times. This rearrangement joins TRBV29-1 to TRBJ2-3; D not certain. V lost 8 bases, J lost 6 bases, and 12 bases lay in between. CDR3 length: 11 residues. Germline CDR1 SQVTM, CDR2 ANQGSEA. This chain's CDR3 is CSSSLADTQYF. The CDR3 DNA follows: TGCAGCTCCTCGCTCGCGGATACGCAGTATTTT.

This clonotype was counted many times. This sequence joins TRBV5-6 and TRBJ2-3; no reliable D call. The germline V gene has CDR1 SGHDT and CDR2 YYEEEE. The CDR3 runs 13 residues. V lost 4 bases and J lost 0, with 6 bases in between. CDR3 DNA sequence: TGTGCCAGCAGCGCCGGTAGCACAGATACGCAGTATTTT. This sequence encodes CASSAGSTDTQYF.

This clonotype has ten or more counts. V gene TRBV20-1 combines with J gene TRBJ1-2, with D maybe TRBD1 (5 bases). The CDR3 spans 11 residues. V was trimmed by 7 bases and J by 5 bases, leaving 11 bases between them. Looked up from germline, CDR1 is DFQATT and CDR2 is SNEGSKA (reference sequence). CDR3 sequence: CSGGYQYGYTF. The CDR3, as DNA: TGCAGTGGGGGGTACCAATATGGCTACACCTTC.

In this sample, this clonotype turned up many times. The gene calls are TRBV29-1 and TRBJ2-6; D is ambiguous. CDR3 length equals 15 residues. Germline values: CDR1 SQVTM, CDR2 ANQGSEA. V shed 4 bases and J shed 0 bases, with 10 bases lying between them. CDR3 protein: CSVASSDSGANVLTF. For the CDR3, the DNA is TGCAGCGTTGCTTCCTCCGACTCTGGGGCCAACGTCCTGACTTTC. Drawing the rest from reference TRBV29-1 and TRBJ2-6, the complete variable domain is SAVISQKPSRDICQRGTSLTIQCQVDSQVTMMFWYRQQPGQSLTLIATANQGSEATYESGFVIDKFPISRPNLTFSTLTVSNMSPEDSSIYLCSVASSDSGANVLTFGAGSRLTVL.

The chain is built from TRBV7-9 and TRBJ1-6; possibly TRBD1 for D (5 bases). Trimming cost V 11 bases and J 5 bases, with 13 bases left between them. The length of the CDR3 is 13 residues. In germline, CDR1 is SEHNR, CDR2 FQNEAQ (reference sequence). This chain's CDR3 is CAGGPGNNSPLHF. CDR3 coding DNA: TGTGCCGGCGGACCAGGGAATAATTCACCCCTCCACTTT.

This clonotype was counted at least ten times. The V gene is TRBV7-2, the J gene TRBJ2-1; no firm D call. The CDR3 spans 14 residues. Germline lookup yields CDR1 SGHTA and CDR2 FQGNSA. Trimming took 1 base from V and 7 from J, leaving 11 bases between them. The CDR3: CASSLGPISNEQFF. The DNA of the CDR3 is TGTGCCAGCAGCTTAGGCCCTATCTCAAATGAGCAGTTCTTC.

This clonotype appeared a few times. The chain joins TRBV4-3 to TRBJ2-3; 8 nucleotides align to TRBD2. The CDR3 covers 14 residues. V shed 2 bases, J shed 9 bases, and the junction held 7 bases outside the gene matches. Looked up from germline, CDR1 is LGHNA and CDR2 is YSLEER. CDR3 nucleotides: TGCGCCAGCAGCCAATTGGGACTAGGGGTCACGCAGTATTTT. Translating gives CASSQLGLGVTQYF.

This clonotype has a count of ten or more. The V gene is TRBV7-2, the J gene TRBJ1-6; D call uncertain. Per the germline V gene, CDR1 is SGHTA and CDR2 is FQGNSA. This CDR3 comprises 14 residues. Trimming removed 3 bases from V and 4 bases from J, with 7 bases in between. The CDR3 protein is CASSLEAYNSPLHF. The DNA for the CDR3 is TGTGCCAGCAGCTTGGAAGCTTATAATTCACCCCTCCACTTT.

In this sample, this clonotype turned up many times. V and J are TRBV5-5 and TRBJ2-7; the match to TRBD1 covers 10 bases. This CDR3 comprises 16 residues. V lost 2 bases to trimming and J lost 0 bases; unmatched junction nucleotides: 5. Looked up from germline, CDR1 is SGHKS and CDR2 is YYEKEE (reference sequence). Here the CDR3 DNA reads TGTGCCAGCAGCTTCACCGGGACAGGGGTCTCCTACGAGCAGTACTTC. This codes for CASSFTGTGVSYEQYF.

Many counts were recorded for this clonotype. This chain joins TRBV28 and TRBJ2-4; D is unclear. Trimming removed 5 bases at V and 9 bases at J, with 14 bases between. The CDR3 runs 13 residues. Germline V gene data show CDR1 as MDHEN and CDR2 as SYDVKM. This chain's CDR3 is CASSGQPHRIQYF. The CDR3 nucleotides are TGTGCCAGCAGTGGTCAGCCTCACCGCATTCAGTACTTC.

This clonotype was seen only a few times. This sequence joins TRBV29-1 and TRBJ2-7, with a tentative D call TRBD2 (6 bases). V gave up 3 bases and J gave up 0 bases, with 6 bases separating them. Germline V gives CDR1 SQVTM, CDR2 ANQGSEA. The CDR3 sequence is 12 residues long. The CDR3 region has the DNA TGCAGCGTTGAGACTAGCTCCTACGAGCAGTACTTC. Translated: CSVETSSYEQYF.

There are many counts of this clonotype. The CDR3 sequence is CSVSLRGQSFTDTQYF. CDR3 in DNA: TGCAGTGTCTCTTTGCGGGGACAGAGCTTCACAGATACGCAGTATTTT. The chain uses TRBV20-1 and TRBJ2-3; D might be TRBD1 (7 bases). The ends were cut back, 7 bases at V and 2 bases at J, with 22 bases in the middle. In germline, CDR1 is DFQATT, CDR2 SNEGSKA (reference sequence). The CDR3 runs to 16 residues.

This sequence joins TRBV7-2 and TRBJ2-7, with a possible D match to TRBD2 (5 bases). The germline V gene encodes CDR1 SGHTA and CDR2 FQGNSA. V lost 5 bases and J 1 base, leaving 12 bases between the germline ends. The CDR3 is made up of 14 amino acids. The CDR3 region has the DNA TGTGCCAGCAGCCCAATAGGACTGTCCTACGAGCAGTACTTC. Translated: CASSPIGLSYEQYF.

V is TRBV4-3 and J is TRBJ2-1, with 9 bases identical to TRBD2. The V gene end was trimmed by 4 bases and the J gene end by 10 bases; junction bases not matched to a gene: 11. There are 15 residues in the CDR3. CDR1 and CDR2 from the germline V gene are LGHNA and YSLEER. The chain's CDR3 is CASSPGDSGRGEQFF. The DNA of the CDR3 is TGCGCCAGCAGCCCCGGCGATAGCGGGAGAGGGGAGCAGTTCTTC.

This clonotype showed up just a few times. V usage is TRBV10-3 and J usage is TRBJ2-2; no reliable D call. In germline, CDR1 is ENHRY, CDR2 SYGVKD. V was shortened by 8 bases and J by 4 bases, with 5 bases between the two germline ends. The CDR3 loop spans 11 amino acids. The CDR3 coding sequence is TGTGCCATCCAGGTCACCGGGGAGCTGTTTTTT. It is translated as CAIQVTGELFF.

This clonotype has a handful of counts. The J gene is TRBJ2-7, the V gene TRBV10-1; D uncertain. The CDR3 contains 13 residues. CDR1 and CDR2 from the germline V gene are WNHNN and SYGVQD (reference sequence). Trimming removed 9 bases at V and 0 bases at J, with 12 bases between. DNA for the CDR3: TGCGCCAGGACATATCCGCCCTCCTACGAGCAGTACTTC. Its translation is CARTYPPSYEQYF.

As for this clonotype: This may be a read error, as it is one base from a much larger clone. V is TRBV29-1 and J is TRBJ2-6; TRBD2 is a possible D gene (6 bases). Germline CDR1 and CDR2: SQVTM and ANQGSEA. CDR3 length equals 18 residues. The V end was cut by 1 base, the J end by 3 bases, with 19 bases between. CDR3 bases: TGCAGCGTTGAAGCCCGTGACGGGGGTCAAAGTGGGGCCAACGTCCTGACTTTC. Protein product: CSVEARDGGQSGANVLTF. Looking up the rest from reference TRBV29-1 and TRBJ2-6 gives the full variable domain: SAVISQKPSRDICQRGTSLTIQCQVDSQVTMMFWYRQQPGQSLTLIATANQGSEATYESGFVIDKFPISRPNLTFSTLTVSNMSPEDSSIYLCSVEARDGGQSGANVLTFGAGSRLTVL.

This clonotype was picked up many times. This rearrangement joins TRBV20-1 to TRBJ2-5; 9 nucleotides agree with TRBD2. Per germline, CDR1 DFQATT and CDR2 SNEGSKA (reference sequence). This CDR3 has 15 residues. V dropped 1 base and J dropped 2; count of bases not matched to a gene: 5. CDR3: CSARASTSGQETQYF. The DNA for the CDR3 is TGCAGTGCTAGAGCGTCAACTAGCGGGCAAGAGACCCAGTACTTC.

There are many counts of this clonotype. The chain combines TRBV10-3 with TRBJ2-7; perhaps TRBD2 as D (6 bases). The V end was cut by 3 bases, the J end by 3 bases, with 9 bases between. The CDR3 is made up of 13 amino acids. From germline, CDR1 is ENHRY and CDR2 SYGVKD. The CDR3 reads CAISESTSYEQYF. CDR3 DNA sequence: TGTGCCATCAGTGAATCGACTAGCTACGAGCAGTACTTC.

This clonotype has ten or more counts. V is TRBV9 and J is TRBJ1-6, with D unresolved. CDR3 length: 14 amino acids. Germline CDR1 SGDLS, CDR2 YYNGEE. The V end was cut by 4 bases, the J end by 7 bases, with 12 bases between. In nucleotides, the CDR3 is TGTGCCAGCAGCCCCGGAGGCCTAAATTCACCCCTCCACTTT. This encodes CASSPGGLNSPLHF.

There are many counts of this clonotype. The chain employs TRBV7-9 and TRBJ1-5, with D possibly matching TRBD1 (5 bases). Trimming cost V 6 bases and J 7 bases, with 19 bases left between them. The CDR3 length is 15 residues. Germline V CDR1 and CDR2: SEHNR, FQNEAQ (reference sequence). This CDR3 reads CASSSTREYDQPQHF. CDR3 nucleotide sequence: TGTGCCAGCAGTTCCACCAGGGAATACGACCAGCCCCAGCATTTT.

This clonotype has just a few counts. This chain links TRBV12-3 or TRBV12-4 with TRBJ1-4; 7 positions match TRBD1. The V gene end was trimmed by 4 bases and the J gene end by 8 bases; junction bases not matched to a gene: 7. This CDR3 comprises 14 residues. In DNA form, the CDR3 reads TGTGCCAGCAGTTGGCGACAGGGAGGAGAAAAACTGTTTTTT. Translation: CASSWRQGGEKLFF.

A single count supports this clonotype. Germline is not matched at one junction end, which may reflect a read error. The chain uses TRBV3-1 and TRBJ2-3; tentatively, D is TRBD1 (6 bases). Germline V gene lookup returns CDR1 LGHDT and CDR2 YNNKEL (reference sequence). This CDR3 contains 15 residues. As DNA, the CDR3 is TGTGCCAGCAGCCAAGATCCCAGGGGCGGAGATATGCAGTATTTT. It is translated as CASSQDPRGGDMQYF.

Comments on this clonotype: It may be a read error: a sequence one base away is much more abundant. The rearrangement uses TRBV28 and TRBJ2-7, with 7 bases that match TRBD1. In germline, CDR1 is MDHEN, CDR2 SYDVKM. This CDR3 contains 15 residues. The CDR3 DNA reads as TGTGCCAGCAGCTCCGGGACAGCAGGGAGCTACGAGCTGTACTTC. Its protein product is CASSSGTAGSYELYF.